This T cell receptor (beta chain) was identified in a study of beta chain features in type 1 diabetes. Study-wide background: Cell yields, age and gender were similar between patients and healthy donors. Study observations and caveats: Any PCR bias toward short templates would affect both groups alike. Type 1 diabetes patients had fewer VDJ junction insertions and more deletions. Across patients, naive, central memory and Treg TCRB repertoires exhibited apparently greater similarity than was observed across healthy donors.

This clone turned up a few times. The antigen is unknown. This CDR3 spans 16 amino acids. The V and J ends lost 2 bases and 2 bases, in that order; junction bases with no gene match: 8. Per the germline V gene, CDR1 is SGHRS and CDR2 is YFSETQ. The study reverse transcribed the entire isolated RNA, so it sequenced expressed TCRB transcripts. Here immunoSEQ multiplex PCR was the method, and the copy in TCRdb shows in-frame clones only, minus some. The table lists roughly 45,000 clones, roughly 50% of them singletons. Sequencing was performed on stem cell memory CD4+ T cells from blood. This TCR came from a woman aged 25 to 39 in good health. The chain combines TRBV5-1 with TRBJ1-1; 8 positions match TRBD1. Here the CDR3 reads CASSFGRGQGNTEAFF. In DNA form, the CDR3 reads TGCGCCAGCAGCTTTGGCCGAGGACAGGGAAACACTGAAGCTTTCTTT.